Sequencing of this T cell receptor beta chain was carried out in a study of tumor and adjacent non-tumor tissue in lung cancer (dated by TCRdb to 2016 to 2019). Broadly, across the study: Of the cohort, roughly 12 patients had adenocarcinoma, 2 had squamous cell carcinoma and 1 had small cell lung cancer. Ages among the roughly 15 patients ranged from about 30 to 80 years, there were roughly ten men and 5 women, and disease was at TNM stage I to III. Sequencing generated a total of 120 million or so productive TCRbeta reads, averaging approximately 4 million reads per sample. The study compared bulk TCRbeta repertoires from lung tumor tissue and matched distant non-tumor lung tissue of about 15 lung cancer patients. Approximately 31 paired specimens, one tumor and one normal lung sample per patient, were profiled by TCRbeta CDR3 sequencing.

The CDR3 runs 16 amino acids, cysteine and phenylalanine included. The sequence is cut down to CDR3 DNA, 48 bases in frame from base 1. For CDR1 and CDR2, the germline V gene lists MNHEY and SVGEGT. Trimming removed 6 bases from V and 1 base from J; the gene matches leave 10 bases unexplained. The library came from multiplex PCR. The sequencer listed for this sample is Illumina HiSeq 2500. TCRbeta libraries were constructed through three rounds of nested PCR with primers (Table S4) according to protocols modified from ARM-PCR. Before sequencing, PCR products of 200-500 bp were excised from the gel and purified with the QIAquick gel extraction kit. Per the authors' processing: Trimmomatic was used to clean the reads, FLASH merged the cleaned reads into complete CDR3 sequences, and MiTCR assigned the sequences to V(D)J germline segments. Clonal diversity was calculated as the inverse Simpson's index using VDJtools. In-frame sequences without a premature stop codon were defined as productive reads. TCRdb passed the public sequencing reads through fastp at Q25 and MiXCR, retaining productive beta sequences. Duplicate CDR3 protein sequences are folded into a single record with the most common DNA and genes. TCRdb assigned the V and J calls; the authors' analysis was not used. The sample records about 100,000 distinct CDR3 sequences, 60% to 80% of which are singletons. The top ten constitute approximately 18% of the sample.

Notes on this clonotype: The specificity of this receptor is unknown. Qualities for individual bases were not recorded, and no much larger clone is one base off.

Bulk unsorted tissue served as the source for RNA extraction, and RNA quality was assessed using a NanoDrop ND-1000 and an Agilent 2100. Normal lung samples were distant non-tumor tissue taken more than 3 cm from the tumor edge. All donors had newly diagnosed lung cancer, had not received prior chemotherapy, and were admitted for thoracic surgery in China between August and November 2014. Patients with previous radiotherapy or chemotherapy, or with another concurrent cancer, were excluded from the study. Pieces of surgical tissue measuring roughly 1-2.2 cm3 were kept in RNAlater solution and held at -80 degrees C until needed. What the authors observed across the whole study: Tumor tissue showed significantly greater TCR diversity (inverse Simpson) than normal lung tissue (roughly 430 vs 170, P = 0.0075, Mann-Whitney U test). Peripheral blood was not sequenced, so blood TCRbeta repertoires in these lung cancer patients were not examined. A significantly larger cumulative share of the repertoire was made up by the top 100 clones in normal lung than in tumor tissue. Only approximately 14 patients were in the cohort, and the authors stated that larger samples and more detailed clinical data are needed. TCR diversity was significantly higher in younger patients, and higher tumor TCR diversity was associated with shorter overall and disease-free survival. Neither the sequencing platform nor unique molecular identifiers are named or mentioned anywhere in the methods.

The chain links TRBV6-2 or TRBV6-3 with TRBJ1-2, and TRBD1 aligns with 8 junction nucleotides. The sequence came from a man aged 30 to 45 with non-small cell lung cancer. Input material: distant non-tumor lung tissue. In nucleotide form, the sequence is TGTGCCAGCAGAACATCGCTGGACAGGGTTAACTATGGCTACACCTTC. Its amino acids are CASRTSLDRVNYGYTF.